This T cell receptor (beta chain) was sequenced for a study of blood T cell dynamics during melanoma immunotherapy (dated by TCRdb to the early 2020s). The study in broad terms: Patients had metastatic melanoma and received first-line pembrolizumab or nivolumab plus ipilimumab as standard of care in the United Kingdom. To find early correlates of response, the study profiled the peripheral T cell receptor repertoires of patients with metastatic melanoma both before and after one cycle of checkpoint inhibitor therapy. The training cohort consisted of consecutive patients, while an additional independent group of patients from the same centre was pooled to form an external validation set.

What this sample's time point label stands for: week 3, after first cycle of checkpoint inhibitor. Blood samples were collected before treatment (T0) and at week 3 (W3), after the first cycle of checkpoint blockade. Except for a couple of patients with rapid clinical progression, response was assessed 12 weeks after the first infusion by RECIST 1.1; disease control meant complete response, partial response or stable disease. Patients were not eligible if they had prior systemic cancer treatment, concomitant immunosuppressant therapy or synchronous other active malignancies. Both bulk PBMC and plasma cell-free DNA were sequenced for TCR beta so that circulating cells and T cell turnover could be tracked. Lymphoprep and SepMate tubes were used to isolate PBMC from blood, and red cell lysis was then performed. QIAamp DNA Blood Mini kits were used to extract DNA from PBMC and from sorted T cell subsets.

For every bulk PBMC sample, a fixed 350 ng of DNA was loaded. Following the manufacturer instructions, the immunoSEQ TCRb Assay kit was used to amplify TCR beta CDR3 sequences from genomic DNA. The KAPA Library Quantification Kit for Illumina platforms was used to quantify pooled libraries by qPCR. Pooled libraries were sequenced on an Illumina NextSeq 500, clustered at roughly 0.6-1.1 pM. In the original analysis: Analysis of the TCR data relied on immunoSEQ ANALYZER and the R LymphoSeq package. A rearrangement efficiency score was calculated as productive divided by the sum of productive and non-productive CDR3 sequences. Clonality was measured with the Gini coefficient and diversity with the Renyi index at alpha=1, and both measures were compared pairwise between timepoints within each patient. Clonal relatedness used an edit distance of 3, and repertoire similarity used the Bhattacharyya coefficient, both computed in LymphoSeq. To classify response, a linear discriminant analysis based on week-3 changes in clonality and diversity was built with the R MASS and caret packages. Imported from immuneACCESS, the table was reduced by TCRdb to in-frame sequences with V and J called. These copies leave out some clones; in studies compared against another copy, an unresolved V gene accounts for under half, and the cause of the remainder is not known. V, J and clone size reflect that table, while D and trimming were determined from the DNA. This sample holds 6,000 to 8,500 clones; about 83% were observed only once. The ten biggest clones cover roughly 5.2% of the sample.

Comment on this clone: What antigen it recognizes has not been identified. No qualities accompany the bases; no much larger clone lies one base away.

CDR1 and CDR2, per the germline V gene (reference sequence), are LNHDA and SQIVND. Measured from the cysteine to the valine, the CDR3 is 13 residues long. The retained sequence is limited to the CDR3, 39 bases, with the frame set at the first base. From V the trimming removes 9 bases and from J it removes 3 bases, while the gene matches leave 8 bases of the junction unaccounted for. General findings and caveats noted by the study authors: The relatively small sample size was acknowledged as potentially limiting generalization of the results. The study was unable to establish whether the T cell clones driving the repertoire changes were melanoma-specific or instead reflected general immune activation. Unlike progressors, patients who went on to achieve disease control showed a bifurcated reorganization of the PBMC repertoire at W3, with either increased clonality or increased diversity.

This chain joins TRBV19 to TRBJ2-7, and 7 junction bases match TRBD2. This receptor was taken from a human donor with melanoma. The sequenced sample was blood, obtained from a patient treated with checkpoint blockade. The DNA is TGTGCCAGCCAGACGGGAGGCGTCTACGAGCAGTACGTC. It codes for CASQTGGVYEQYV.